Each of the 10 T cell receptor beta chains below was sequenced from the same sample in a study of graft-versus-host responses after intestinal transplantation. Their cognate antigens are unknown. The method was immunoSEQ multiplex PCR; TCRdb's version includes in-frame clones alone and lacks a portion of them. In the table there are approximately 33,000 clones, about four fifths of which are singletons. The specimen was unstimulated CD8+ T cells sorted from spleen or lymph node cells, collected before intestinal transplant. The source of these receptors is a human donor who received an intestinal transplant.

V and J are TRBV5-1 and TRBJ2-1; 9 bases are shared with TRBD1. V shed 5 bases and J 4 bases; nucleotides not matched to a gene: 7. The CDR3 is 15 amino acids. CDR1 SGHRS and CDR2 YFSETQ come from the germline V gene. CDR3 sequence: CASRDRGFPYNEQFF. CDR3 in DNA: TGCGCCAGCAGAGACAGGGGGTTCCCTTACAATGAGCAGTTCTTC.

This chain connects TRBV28 to TRBJ2-3; 10 bases map to TRBD2. CDR3 length: 16 amino acids. V lost 5 bases and J lost 1; bases outside the gene matches: 6. Germline lookup yields CDR1 MDHEN and CDR2 SYDVKM. CDR3 protein: CASSPRLAGGTDTQYF. As DNA, the CDR3 is TGTGCCAGCAGTCCCCGACTAGCGGGTGGCACAGATACGCAGTATTTT. Looking up the rest from reference TRBV28 and TRBJ2-3 gives the full variable domain: DVKVTQSSRYLVKRTGEKVFLECVQDMDHENMFWYRQDPGLGLRLIYFSYDVKMKEKGDIPEGYSVSREKKERFSLILESASTNQTSMYLCASSPRLAGGTDTQYFGPGTRLTVL.

The chain links TRBV4-2 to TRBJ2-3, with D perhaps TRBD2 (6 bases). Germline V gene sequence: CDR1 LGHNA, CDR2 YNFKEQ. Deletions cut 3 bases from V and 1 base from J, with 14 bases between. This CDR3 has 16 residues. The CDR3 spells CASSQPQWGGTDTQYF. The CDR3 DNA follows: TGTGCCAGCAGCCAGCCCCAGTGGGGGGGCACAGATACGCAGTATTTT.

The chain links TRBV19 to TRBJ1-3, with D unclear. V gave up 1 base and J gave up 0 bases, with 7 bases separating them. This CDR3 contains 15 residues. CDR1 is LNHDA and CDR2 is SQIVND in the germline V gene (reference sequence). The CDR3 sequence is CASSIGGISGNTIYF. CDR3 DNA sequence: TGTGCCAGTAGTATAGGAGGGATCTCTGGAAACACCATATATTTT.

This rearrangement joins TRBV19 to TRBJ1-1; 10 nucleotides match TRBD1. Germline loops: CDR1 LNHDA, CDR2 SQIVND (reference sequence). This CDR3 is built from 16 residues. Trimming removed 7 bases from V and 0 bases from J; junction bases left unmatched: 8. The CDR3 loop reads CASNKGQGLLNTEAFF. The CDR3 DNA reads TGTGCCAGTAATAAGGGACAGGGGTTGTTGAACACTGAAGCTTTCTTT.

The chain recombines TRBV21-1 with TRBJ2-1; the table's D call TRBD1 went unverified against the DNA. TRBV21-1 represents a pseudogene. This CDR3 has 15 residues. In DNA form, the CDR3 reads TGTGCCAGCAGCACGCCTCGTCGACAGGGATTTGAGCAGTTCTTC. It translates to CASSTPRRQGFEQFF.

This clone was counted a single time. The chain is built from TRBV7-9 and TRBJ2-2; D gene unclear. Germline values: CDR1 SEHNR, CDR2 FQNEAQ (reference sequence). The CDR3 is 15 amino acids. Trimming took 4 bases from V and 0 from J, leaving 9 bases between them. The chain's CDR3 is CASSYTVSNTGELFF. The CDR3 DNA reads as TGTGCCAGCAGCTACACCGTCTCGAACACCGGGGAGCTGTTTTTT.

The chain joins TRBV6-6 to TRBJ1-2; 7 bases are shared with TRBD1. The CDR3 covers 14 residues. Losses at the gene ends were 4 bases for V and 3 bases for J; bases not matched to a gene: 5. CDR1 MNHNY and CDR2 SVGAGI come from the germline V gene (reference sequence). CDR3 region: CASSFDRVDYGYTF. CDR3 DNA sequence: TGTGCCAGCAGTTTTGACAGGGTGGACTATGGCTACACCTTC.

This clone was seen a handful of times. The rearrangement links TRBV6-1 to TRBJ2-3; D remains unclear. CDR1 and CDR2 (germline): MNHNS, SASEGT. V was clipped by 3 bases and J by 2 bases, with 9 bases between them. The CDR3 sequence is 14 residues long. The CDR3 nucleotides are TGTGCCAGCAGTGAGAACAGCCCCACAGATACGCAGTATTTT. It codes for CASSENSPTDTQYF.

The genes are TRBV9 and TRBJ2-7; no firm D call. This CDR3 is 13 amino acids long. V lost 4 bases, J lost 3 bases, and 11 bases lay in between. CDR1 is SGDLS and CDR2 is YYNGEE in the germline V gene. The CDR3, as DNA: TGTGCCAGCAGCCCCCGCCCCTACTACGAGCAGTACTTC. It is translated as CASSPRPYYEQYF.